Each of the 11 T cell receptor beta chains below was sequenced from the same sample in a study of technical replicates of blood from a handful of donors. Repertoires were generated with immunoSEQ multiplex PCR, while TCRdb's copy carries only in-frame clones and drops some. The sample comprises over 90,000 clones, approximately 96% of which are singletons, and roughly 0.35% rests with the top ten. The sample consisted of T cells isolated from PBMCs. These receptors were obtained from a human donor in good health.

The V gene is TRBV6-5, the J gene TRBJ2-3, with D perhaps matching TRBD1 (6 bases). Per the germline V gene, CDR1 is MNHEY and CDR2 is SVGAGI. The CDR3 contains 15 residues. Trimming removed 9 bases at V and 3 bases at J, with 19 bases between. CDR3 amino acids: CASYVGAGATDTQYF. CDR3 coding DNA: TGTGCCAGTTACGTGGGGGCAGGGGCAACAGATACGCAGTATTTT.

The chain is built from TRBV30 and TRBJ2-7, with a tentative D call TRBD2 (6 bases). Trimming took 0 bases from V and 3 from J, leaving 12 bases between them. The CDR3 runs to 14 residues. Germline V gene data show CDR1 as GTSNPN and CDR2 as SVGIG (reference sequence). This CDR3 reads CAWSVKGGGYEQYF. The DNA of the CDR3 is TGTGCCTGGAGTGTAAAGGGAGGAGGCTACGAGCAGTACTTC.

This chain links TRBV10-3 with TRBJ1-1; TRBD1 aligns across 8 bases. Germline trimming cut 5 bases from V and 2 bases from J; bases unmatched to any gene: 4. The V gene's germline CDR1 is ENHRY and CDR2 SYGVKD. The CDR3 length is 14 residues. Here the CDR3 DNA reads TGTGCCATCAGTATCGACAGGGGAAACACTGAAGCTTTCTTT. This translates into CAISIDRGNTEAFF.

The chain has TRBV25-1 and TRBJ2-3; 7 bases agree with TRBD2. J gave up 5 bases and V 3 bases, and 5 bases lay outside the gene matches. The V gene's germline CDR1 is MGHDK and CDR2 SYGVNS. This CDR3 comprises 14 residues. CDR3 residues: CASSERESGDTQYF. The CDR3 bases are TGTGCCAGCAGTGAGCGGGAGAGTGGAGATACGCAGTATTTT. Drawing the rest from reference TRBV25-1 and TRBJ2-3, the complete variable domain is EADIYQTPRYLVIGTGKKITLECSQTMGHDKMYWYQQDPGMELHLIHYSYGVNSTEKGDLSSESTVSRIRTEHFPLTLESARPSHTSQYLCASSERESGDTQYFGPGTRLTVL.

The gene calls are TRBV10-2 and TRBJ2-7; 7 nucleotides agree with TRBD1. J lost 2 bases, V lost 5 bases, and 3 bases had no gene match. CDR3 size: 13 residues. Germline values: CDR1 WSHSY, CDR2 SAAADI. This chain's CDR3 is CASSSGQPYEQYF. CDR3 bases: TGCGCCAGCAGTTCGGGACAGCCCTACGAGCAGTACTTC.

V and J are TRBV10-3 and TRBJ2-5; weak D call: TRBD2 (5 bases). V lost 2 bases, J lost 1 base, and 8 bases lay in between. CDR3 length: 14 residues. Germline CDR1 is ENHRY and CDR2 is SYGVKD. The CDR3 spells CAISEGRGQETQYF. In DNA form, the CDR3 reads TGTGCCATCAGTGAGGGACGGGGCCAAGAGACCCAGTACTTC.

This chain links TRBV7-6 with TRBJ1-3; D gene unclear. Germline loops: CDR1 SGHVS, CDR2 FNYEAQ. The V gene lost 1 base and the J gene lost 1 base, with 14 bases spanning the gap. This CDR3 spans 17 amino acids. The CDR3 reads CASSLDVLPGSGNTIYF. The CDR3 region has the DNA TGTGCCAGCAGCTTAGATGTACTACCGGGGTCTGGAAACACCATATATTTT.

This chain connects TRBV29-1 to TRBJ1-1, with D possibly being TRBD1 (6 bases). V gave up 3 bases and J gave up 3 bases, with 14 bases separating them. The CDR3 is 14 residues long. In germline, CDR1 is SQVTM, CDR2 ANQGSEA. CDR3 protein: CSVDKADSHTEAFF. In DNA form, the CDR3 reads TGCAGCGTTGATAAGGCGGACAGCCACACTGAAGCTTTCTTT. Supplemented by reference TRBV29-1 and TRBJ1-1, the full variable domain reads SAVISQKPSRDICQRGTSLTIQCQVDSQVTMMFWYRQQPGQSLTLIATANQGSEATYESGFVIDKFPISRPNLTFSTLTVSNMSPEDSSIYLCSVDKADSHTEAFFGQGTRLTVV.

V gene TRBV28 combines with J gene TRBJ2-7, with 8 bases lining up with TRBD1. Germline V gene sequence: CDR1 MDHEN, CDR2 SYDVKM. This CDR3 contains 16 residues. Trimming cost V 5 bases and J 5 bases; bases outside gene matches: 14. The CDR3 nucleotides read TGTGCCAGCAGTCCCAGCCCCGGACAGGGATTAGACGAGCAGTACTTC. Residues: CASSPSPGQGLDEQYF.

The rearrangement links TRBV2 to TRBJ2-1; TRBD2 matches at 12 bases. This CDR3 has 16 residues. Germline CDR1 SNHLY, CDR2 FYNNEI. J gave up 8 bases and V 4 bases, and 9 bases lay outside the gene matches. CDR3 DNA sequence: TGTGCCAGCAGTGGGACTAGCGGGATCCATTCGGATGAGCAGTTCTTC. This sequence encodes CASSGTSGIHSDEQFF.

The chain is built from TRBV9 and TRBJ1-3; maybe TRBD1 (6 bases). Trimming removed 0 bases at V and 8 bases at J, with 24 bases between. This CDR3 spans 18 amino acids. Germline-derived CDR1 and CDR2 are SGDLS and YYNGEE. This CDR3 is CASSVDNRVTGGLDTIYF. The CDR3 DNA is TGTGCCAGCAGCGTAGATAATCGGGTGACAGGTGGCTTGGACACCATATATTTT.